This T cell receptor beta chain originates from a study of cytomegalovirus exposure and HLA in healthy donors. Trimming stripped 8 bases from V and 4 bases from J, with 12 bases between. Germline CDR1 reads MNHNS; CDR2 reads SASEGT. This CDR3 contains 13 residues. Sequencing used immunoSEQ multiplex PCR; TCRdb keeps in-frame clones, though not all of them. This sample has tens of thousands of clones, with 70% to 90% found just once. This clone was observed a single time. The TCR was taken from a woman between 18 and 29 years old in good health and CMV-seronegative. V is TRBV6-1 and J is TRBJ2-1, with D perhaps matching TRBD2 (5 bases). Sequenced input: PBMCs. CDR3 protein: CASAASGYNEQFF. DNA for the CDR3: TGTGCCAGCGCCGCCAGCGGTTACAATGAGCAGTTCTTC.